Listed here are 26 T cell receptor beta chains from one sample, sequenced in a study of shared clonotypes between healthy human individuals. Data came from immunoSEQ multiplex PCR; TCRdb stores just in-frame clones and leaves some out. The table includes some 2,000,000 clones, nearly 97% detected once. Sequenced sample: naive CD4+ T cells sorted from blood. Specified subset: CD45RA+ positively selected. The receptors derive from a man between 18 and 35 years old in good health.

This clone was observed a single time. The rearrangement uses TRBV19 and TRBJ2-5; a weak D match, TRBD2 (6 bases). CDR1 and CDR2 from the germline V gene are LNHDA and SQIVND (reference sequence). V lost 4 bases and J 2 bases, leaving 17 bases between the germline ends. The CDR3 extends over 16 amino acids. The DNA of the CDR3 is TGTGCCAGTAGTACCAAACTGGGGACTCTACAAGAGACCCAGTACTTC. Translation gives CASSTKLGTLQETQYF.

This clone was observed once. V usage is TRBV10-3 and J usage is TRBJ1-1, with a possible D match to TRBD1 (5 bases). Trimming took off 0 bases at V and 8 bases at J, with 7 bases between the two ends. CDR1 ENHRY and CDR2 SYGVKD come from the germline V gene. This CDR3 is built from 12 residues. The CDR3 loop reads CAISESGGEAFF. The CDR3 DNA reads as TGTGCCATCAGTGAGTCCGGGGGGGAAGCTTTCTTT.

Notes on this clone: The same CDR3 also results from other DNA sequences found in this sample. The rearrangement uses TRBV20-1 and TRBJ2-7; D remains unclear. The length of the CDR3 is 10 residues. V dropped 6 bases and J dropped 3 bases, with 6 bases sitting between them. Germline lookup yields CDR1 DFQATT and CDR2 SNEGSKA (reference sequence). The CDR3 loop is CSARYYEQYF. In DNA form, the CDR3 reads TGCAGTGCCCGTTACTACGAGCAGTACTTC.

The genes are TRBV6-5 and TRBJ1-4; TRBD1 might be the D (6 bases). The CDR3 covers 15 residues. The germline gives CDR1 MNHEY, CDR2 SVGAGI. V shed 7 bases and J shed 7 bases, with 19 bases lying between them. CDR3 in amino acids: CASKRDSGQSEKLFF. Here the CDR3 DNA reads TGTGCCAGCAAAAGGGATTCGGGACAATCTGAAAAACTGTTTTTT.

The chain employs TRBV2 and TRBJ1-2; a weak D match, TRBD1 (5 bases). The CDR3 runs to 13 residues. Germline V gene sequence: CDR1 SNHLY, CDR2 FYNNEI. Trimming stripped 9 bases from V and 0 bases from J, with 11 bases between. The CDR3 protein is CARADITNYGYTF. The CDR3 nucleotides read TGTGCCAGAGCGGACATAACTAACTATGGCTACACCTTC.

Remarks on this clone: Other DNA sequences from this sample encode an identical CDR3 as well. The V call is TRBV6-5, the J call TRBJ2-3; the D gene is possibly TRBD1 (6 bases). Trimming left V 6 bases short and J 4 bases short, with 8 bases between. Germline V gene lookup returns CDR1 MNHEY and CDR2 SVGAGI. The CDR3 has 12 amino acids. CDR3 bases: TGTGCCAGCAGCAGGGGTGCAGATACGCAGTATTTT. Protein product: CASSRGADTQYF.

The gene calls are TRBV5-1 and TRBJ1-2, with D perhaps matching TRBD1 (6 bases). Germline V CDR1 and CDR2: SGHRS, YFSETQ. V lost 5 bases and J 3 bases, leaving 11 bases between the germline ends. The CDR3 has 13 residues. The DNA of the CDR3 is TGCGCCAGCAGGGGGGACATATACTATGGCTACACCTTC. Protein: CASRGDIYYGYTF.

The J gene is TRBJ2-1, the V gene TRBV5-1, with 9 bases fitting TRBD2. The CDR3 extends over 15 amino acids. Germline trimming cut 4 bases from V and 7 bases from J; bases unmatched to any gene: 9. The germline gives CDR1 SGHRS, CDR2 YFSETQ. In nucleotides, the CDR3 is TGCGCCAGCAGCGCCACAGCGGGGGGCTTTAATGAGCAGTTCTTC. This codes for CASSATAGGFNEQFF.

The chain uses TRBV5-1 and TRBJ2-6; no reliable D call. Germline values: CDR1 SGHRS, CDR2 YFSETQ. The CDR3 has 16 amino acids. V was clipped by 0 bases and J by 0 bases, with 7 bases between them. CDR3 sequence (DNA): TGCGCCAGCAGCTTGGGTTCAGCCTCTGGGGCCAACGTCCTGACTTTC. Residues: CASSLGSASGANVLTF.

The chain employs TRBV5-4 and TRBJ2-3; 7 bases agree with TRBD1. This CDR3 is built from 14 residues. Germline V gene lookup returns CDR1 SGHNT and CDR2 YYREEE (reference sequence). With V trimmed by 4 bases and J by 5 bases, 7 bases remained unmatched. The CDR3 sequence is CASSTTGAGDTQYF. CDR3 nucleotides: TGTGCCAGCAGCACAACAGGGGCGGGAGATACGCAGTATTTT.

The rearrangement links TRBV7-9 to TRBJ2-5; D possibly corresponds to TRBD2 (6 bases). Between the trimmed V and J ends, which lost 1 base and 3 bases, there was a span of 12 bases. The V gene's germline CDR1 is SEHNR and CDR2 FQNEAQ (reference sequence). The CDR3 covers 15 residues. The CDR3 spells CASSLGGVYEETQYF. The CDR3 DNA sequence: TGTGCCAGCAGCTTAGGGGGGGTTTATGAAGAGACCCAGTACTTC.

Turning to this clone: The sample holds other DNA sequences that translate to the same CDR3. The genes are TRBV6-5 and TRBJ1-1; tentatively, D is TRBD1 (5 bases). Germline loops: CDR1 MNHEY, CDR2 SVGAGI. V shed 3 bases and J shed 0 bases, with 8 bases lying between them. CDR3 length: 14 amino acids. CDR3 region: CASSYGTLNTEAFF. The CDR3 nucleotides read TGTGCCAGCAGTTATGGGACCCTGAACACTGAAGCTTTCTTT.

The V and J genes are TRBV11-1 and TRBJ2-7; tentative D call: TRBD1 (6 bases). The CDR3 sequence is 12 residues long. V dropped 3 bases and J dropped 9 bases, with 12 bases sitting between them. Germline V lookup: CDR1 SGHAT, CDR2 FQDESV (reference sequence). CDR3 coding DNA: TGTGCCAGCAGCTTCAGAACAGGGTGGCAGTACTTC. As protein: CASSFRTGWQYF.

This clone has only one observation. CDR3 in DNA: TGTGCCATCAGTGACCCGAGGGGGCAGTCTACCGAAGCTTTCTTT. This gives the protein CAISDPRGQSTEAFF. The chain joins TRBV10-3 to TRBJ1-1; TRBD1 agrees at 7 bases. Trimming cost V 3 bases and J 8 bases; bases outside gene matches: 12. The CDR3 sequence is 15 residues long. Germline CDR1 and CDR2: ENHRY and SYGVKD.

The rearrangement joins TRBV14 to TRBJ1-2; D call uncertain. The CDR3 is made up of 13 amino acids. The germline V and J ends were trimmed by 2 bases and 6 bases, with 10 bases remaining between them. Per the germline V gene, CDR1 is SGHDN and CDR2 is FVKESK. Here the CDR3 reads CASSQRKRDGYTF. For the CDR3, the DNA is TGTGCCAGCAGCCAAAGGAAGAGGGATGGCTACACCTTC.

The CDR3 DNA follows: TGTGCCTGGAGAGCGGGAGAAGAGACCCAGTACTTC. The encoded protein is CAWRAGEETQYF. This sequence joins TRBV30 and TRBJ2-5; 8 bases agree with TRBD2. Germline CDR1 reads GTSNPN; CDR2 reads SVGIG (reference sequence). This CDR3 has 12 residues. J lost 3 bases, V lost 3 bases, and 0 bases had no gene match.

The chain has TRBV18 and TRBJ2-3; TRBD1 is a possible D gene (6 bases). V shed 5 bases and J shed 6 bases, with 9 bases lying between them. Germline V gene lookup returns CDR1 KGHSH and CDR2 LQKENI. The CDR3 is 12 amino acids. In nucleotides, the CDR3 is TGTGCCAGCTCATCAACAGGGGATACGCAGTATTTT. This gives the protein CASSSTGDTQYF. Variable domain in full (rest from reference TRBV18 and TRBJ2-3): NAGVMQNPRHLVRRRGQEARLRCSPMKGHSHVYWYRQLPEEGLKFMVYLQKENIIDESGMPKERFSAEFPKEGPSILRIQQVVRGDSAAYFCASSSTGDTQYFGPGTRLTVL.

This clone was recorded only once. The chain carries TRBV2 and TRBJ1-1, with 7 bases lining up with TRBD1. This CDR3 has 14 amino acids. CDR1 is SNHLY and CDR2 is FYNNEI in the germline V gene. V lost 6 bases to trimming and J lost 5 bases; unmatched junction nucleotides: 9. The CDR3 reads CASRVATGWTEAFF. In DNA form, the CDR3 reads TGTGCCAGCAGAGTAGCGACAGGGTGGACTGAAGCTTTCTTT.

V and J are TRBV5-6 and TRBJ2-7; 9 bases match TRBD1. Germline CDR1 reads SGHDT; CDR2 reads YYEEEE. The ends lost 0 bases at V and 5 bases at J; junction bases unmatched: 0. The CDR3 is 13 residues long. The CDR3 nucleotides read TGTGCCAGCAGCTTGGGACAGGGGGACGAGCAGTACTTC. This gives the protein CASSLGQGDEQYF.

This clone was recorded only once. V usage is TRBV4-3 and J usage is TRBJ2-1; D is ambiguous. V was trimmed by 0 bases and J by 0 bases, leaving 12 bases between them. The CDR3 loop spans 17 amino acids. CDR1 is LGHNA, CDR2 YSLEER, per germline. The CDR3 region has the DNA TGCGCCAGCAGCCAAGATGAGCTCTGGAGCTCCTACAATGAGCAGTTCTTC. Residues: CASSQDELWSSYNEQFF.

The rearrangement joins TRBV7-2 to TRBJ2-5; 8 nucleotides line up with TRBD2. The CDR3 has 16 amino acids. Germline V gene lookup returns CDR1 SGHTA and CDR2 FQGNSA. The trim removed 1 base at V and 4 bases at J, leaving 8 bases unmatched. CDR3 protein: CASSLVAREGRETQYF. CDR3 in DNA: TGTGCCAGCAGCTTAGTCGCCCGGGAGGGTCGAGAGACCCAGTACTTC.

The CDR3 DNA is TGCAGCGTTGAAGTCAAGCCAGGGGGCCTATATGGCTACACCTTC. Amino acid sequence: CSVEVKPGGLYGYTF. This chain joins TRBV29-1 and TRBJ1-2, with 8 bases lining up with TRBD1. V trimming: 1 base; J trimming: 5 bases; junction bases outside the gene matches: 9. The CDR3 spans 15 residues. CDR1 and CDR2 (germline): SQVTM, ANQGSEA.

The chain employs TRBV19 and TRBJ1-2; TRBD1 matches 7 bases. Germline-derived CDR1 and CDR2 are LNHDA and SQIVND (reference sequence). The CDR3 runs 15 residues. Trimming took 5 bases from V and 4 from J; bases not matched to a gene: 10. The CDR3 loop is CASSSTDRSFYGYTF. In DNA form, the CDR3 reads TGTGCCAGTAGTTCCACGGACAGGTCCTTCTATGGCTACACCTTC.

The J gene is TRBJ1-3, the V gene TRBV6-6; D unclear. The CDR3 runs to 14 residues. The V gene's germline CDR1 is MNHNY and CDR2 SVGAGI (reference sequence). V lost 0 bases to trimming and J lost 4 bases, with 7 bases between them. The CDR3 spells CASSYSGLGNTIYF. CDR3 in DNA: TGTGCCAGCAGTTACTCGGGGTTAGGAAACACCATATATTTT.

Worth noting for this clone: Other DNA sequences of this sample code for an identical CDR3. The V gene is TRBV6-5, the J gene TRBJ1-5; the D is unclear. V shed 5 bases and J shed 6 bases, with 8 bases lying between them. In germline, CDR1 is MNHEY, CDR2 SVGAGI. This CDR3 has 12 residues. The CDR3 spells CASSRGGQPQHF. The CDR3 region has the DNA TGTGCCAGCAGTAGAGGAGGTCAGCCCCAGCATTTT.

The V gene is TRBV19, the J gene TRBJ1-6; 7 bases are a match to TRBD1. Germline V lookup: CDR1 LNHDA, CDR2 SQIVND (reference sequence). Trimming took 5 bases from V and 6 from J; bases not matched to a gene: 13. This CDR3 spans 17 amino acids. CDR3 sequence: CASSAGFPGQLNSPLHF. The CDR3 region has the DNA TGTGCCAGTAGTGCTGGGTTTCCGGGACAGCTTAATTCACCCCTCCACTTT.